This note documents a single TCR beta chain sequence. Its antigen is unidentified. The V gene lost 0 bases and the J gene lost 2 bases, with 6 bases spanning the gap. This CDR3 contains 13 residues. Germline V gene data show CDR1 as SGHNT and CDR2 as YYREEE (reference sequence). This sample is part of a study of response to subunit inactivated influenza vaccine. Regarding the study as a whole: The authors offered the suggestion that each seasonal influenza vaccination recruits few new T cells.

TCRdb re-called the RT-PCR reads with MiXCR, one entry per CDR3 protein. The table has 450,000 to 600,000 distinct CDR3 sequences, 6% to 9% seen once; the top ten hold about an eighth. This clonotype was sampled from a man between 50 and 75 years old who received an inactivated influenza vaccine. The sequences come from PBMCs from blood, collected roughly 24 months after vaccination. This rearrangement joins TRBV5-4 to TRBJ2-7, with D unresolved. Here the CDR3 reads CASSLDPTYEQYF. The CDR3 coding sequence is TGTGCCAGCAGCTTGGACCCGACCTACGAGCAGTACTTC. The complete variable domain, with remaining parts taken from reference TRBV5-4 and TRBJ2-7, reads ETGVTQSPTHLIKTRGQQVTLRCSSQSGHNTVSWYQQALGQGPQFIFQYYREEENGRGNFPPRFSGLQFPNYSSELNVNALELDDSALYLCASSLDPTYEQYFGPGTRLTVT.